A selection of T cell receptor beta chains follows, all from one sample in a study of cytotoxic CD8 clonotypes in ibrutinib-treated CLL. Using immunoSEQ multiplex PCR, the repertoire was profiled, and TCRdb retains in-frame clones only, with some absent. The data contain more than 60,000 clones, 70% to 90% of them singletons. Sequenced here: PBMCs, sampled after 24 months of ibrutinib treatment. These receptors were taken from a human donor with chronic lymphocytic leukemia. Both conserved end residues are part of each CDR3. Each record gives: J gene, clone size, V gene, CDR3 protein. Rows may omit the clone size; those that give it use once, few, many or a size class.

TRBJ2-7	NA	TRBV29-1	CSVGQAGGEQYF
TRBJ2-2	NA	TRBV28	CASSSYNIMGVGTGELFF
TRBJ1-5	few	TRBV19	CASSPRASEYQPQHF
TRBJ2-3	NA	TRBV29-1	CSAEGGADTQYF
TRBJ2-7	NA	TRBV6-1	CASSERSMAGGVGYEQYF
TRBJ2-7	NA	TRBV13	CASSKASGSVYEQYF
TRBJ2-7	NA	TRBV5-1	CASSPARDREQYF
TRBJ2-3	NA	TRBV4-2	CASSQILAETHTDTQYF
TRBJ2-5	NA	TRBV5-4	CASSWDRGSETQYF
TRBJ2-5	NA	TRBV7-3	CASSLLGGLTGETQYF
TRBJ2-1	NA	TRBV5-4	CASSVSGGGSHNEQFF
TRBJ2-3	NA	TRBV5-1	CASSFQGQGEGDTQYF
TRBJ2-1	NA	TRBV7-3	CASSLLEWNEQFF
TRBJ2-1	NA	TRBV6-6	CASGSPGTTAAAEQFF
TRBJ2-7	NA	TRBV27	CASSLATSTEQYF
TRBJ1-4	NA	TRBV19	CASSPRQGSNEKLFF
TRBJ2-7	NA	TRBV6-5	CASSRDRSYEQYF
TRBJ2-3	NA	TRBV14	CASSRTGGTDTQYF
TRBJ1-5	NA	TRBV5-1	CASSLRGGRDQPQHF
TRBJ1-5	NA	TRBV2	CASSLGTGGQMPQHF
TRBJ2-5	NA	TRBV5-6	CASSTGTGRGETQYF
TRBJ1-1	NA	TRBV10-1	CASRSGTGSTEAFF
TRBJ2-1	NA	TRBV4-1	CASSQGGQDNEQFF
TRBJ1-3	NA	TRBV2	CASARDRGRDTIYF
TRBJ2-3	NA	TRBV5-1	CASSLAPGQGTDTQYF